Listed below are T cell receptor beta chains from one sample, sequenced in a study of tumor-infiltrating lymphocytes in primary liver carcinoma. One entry per CDR3 protein, called by TCRdb with MiXCR from the multiplex PCR reads. This repertoire shows 300,000 to 350,000 distinct CDR3 sequences, roughly 61% found once; its top ten account for roughly 6%. The material sequenced was peripheral blood. The receptors stem from a man between 35 and 55 years old with primary liver carcinoma and hepatitis B virus infection. CDR3s include the opening cysteine and the closing phenylalanine or tryptophan. D genes are given only for firm matches. A clone size is listed for some rows: how often the clone was seen (once, few, many), or a class if it is expanded.

J gene	D gene	V gene	clone size	CDR3 protein	CDR3 DNA
TRBJ2-3	TRBD2	TRBV13	few	CASSPRLAGVGDTQYF	TGTGCCAGCAGCCCCCGACTAGCGGGAGTCGGAGATACGCAGTATTTT
TRBJ1-1	.	TRBV12-3/TRBV12-4	.	CASSRDLPRGTEAFF	TGTGCCAGCAGCCGGGACCTTCCGAGAGGAACTGAAGCTTTCTTT
TRBJ2-4	TRBD1	TRBV30	many	CAWSVGGQGLNIQYF	TGTGCCTGGAGTGTAGGGGGACAGGGCCTAAACATTCAGTACTTC
TRBJ2-7	.	TRBV4-1	.	CTSSPDFYEQYF	TGCACCAGCAGCCCGGACTTTTACGAGCAGTACTTC
TRBJ1-2	.	TRBV5-1	.	CASSLDGRMYGYTF	TGCGCCAGCAGCTTGGATGGCAGGATGTATGGCTACACCTTC
TRBJ1-5	.	TRBV6-1	.	CASSENVCGLDSNQPQHF	TGTGCCAGCAGTGAAAACGTCTGTGGGTTGGATAGCAATCAGCCCCAGCATTTT
TRBJ2-5	.	TRBV5-4	few	CASSPPLQETQYF	TGTGCCAGCAGCCCCCCACTCCAAGAGACCCAGTACTTC
TRBJ2-7	.	TRBV5-1	.	CASSSGSHEQYF	TGCGCCAGCAGCTCGGGGTCCCACGAGCAGTACTTC
TRBJ1-5	.	TRBV11-2	.	CASSIQGDQPQHF	TGTGCCAGTAGCATACAGGGTGATCAGCCCCAGCATTTT
TRBJ2-2	TRBD1	TRBV29-1	many	CSVGTGATGELFF	TGCAGCGTTGGGACAGGGGCCACCGGGGAGCTGTTTTTT
TRBJ1-1	.	TRBV10-3	.	CATSIDRGNTEAFF	TGTGCCACCAGCATCGACAGAGGGAATACTGAAGCTTTCTTT
TRBJ2-4	TRBD1	TRBV5-4	few	CASSLQGAGDIQYF	TGTGCCAGCAGCCTACAGGGGGCGGGGGACATTCAGTACTTC
TRBJ1-3	TRBD1	TRBV7-9	.	CASSSGQAGNTIYF	TGTGCCAGCAGCTCAGGACAGGCTGGAAACACCATATATTTT
TRBJ1-6	.	TRBV12-3/TRBV12-4	many	CASRPGAANSPLHF	TGTGCCAGCAGGCCCGGGGCCGCAAATTCACCCCTCCACTTT
TRBJ2-3	TRBD2	TRBV29-1	.	CGVATSVRMGSTGTQYF	TGCGGCGTCGCGACTAGCGTGAGAATGGGTAGCACAGGTACGCAGTATTTT
TRBJ2-6	.	TRBV7-9	.	CASSSPRTGANVLTF	TGTGCCAGCAGCTCCCCACGCACTGGGGCCAACGTCCTGACTTTC
TRBJ2-3	TRBD2	TRBV6-5	.	CASRGEGADAQYF	TGTGCCAGTCGGGGGGAGGGCGCAGATGCGCAGTATTTT
TRBJ2-7	.	TRBV5-4	.	CASSFRSSYEQYF	TGTGCCAGCAGCTTTCGCAGCTCCTACGAGCAGTACTTC
TRBJ2-2	TRBD1	TRBV6-2/TRBV6-3	many	CASRLGQTNTGELFF	TGTGCCAGCCGCCTGGGACAGACGAACACCGGGGAGCTGTTTTTT
TRBJ2-1	TRBD2	TRBV11-2	.	CASSLVLADYNEQFF	TGTGCCAGCAGCTTAGTGCTAGCGGACTACAATGAACAGTTCTTC
TRBJ2-5	.	TRBV28	.	CASSSPAQEAQYF	TGTGCCAGCAGTTCTCCGGCTCAAGAGGCCCAGTACTTC
TRBJ2-2	.	TRBV5-5	many	CASSLGDTGELFF	TGTGCCAGCAGCTTGGGGGATACCGGGGAGCTGTTTTTT
TRBJ2-1	TRBD2	TRBV11-2	.	CAGSLGPLAGLHNEQFF	TGTGCCGGCAGCTTAGGGCCTCTAGCGGGATTGCACAATGAGCAGTTCTTC
TRBJ1-1	.	TRBV12-3/TRBV12-4	.	CASITGTNTEAFF	TGCGCCAGCATTACAGGGACCAACACTGAAGCTTTCTTT
TRBJ2-2	.	TRBV6-1	few	CASSPVGGANTGELFF	TGTGCCAGCAGTCCTGTGGGGGGCGCGAACACCGGGGAGCTGTTTTTT
TRBJ1-1	.	TRBV11-1	.	CVSSPARGVGTEAFF	TGTGTCAGCAGCCCGGCGCGTGGGGTCGGCACTGAAGCTTTCTTT
TRBJ2-1	.	TRBV11-2	.	CASSLGGFRDKQFF	TGTGCCAGCAGCTTGGGGGGATTCAGAGATAAGCAGTTTTTC
TRBJ2-7	TRBD1	TRBV6-2/TRBV6-3	few	CASRGTGGSPYEQYF	TGTGCCAGCAGGGGTACAGGGGGCTCCCCCTACGAGCAGTACTTC
TRBJ2-4	.	TRBV11-2	once	CASSYLSGMAKNIQYF	TGTGCCAGCAGTTACTTGTCTGGGATGGCCAAAAACATTCAGTACTTC
TRBJ1-1	TRBD1	TRBV12-3/TRBV12-4	once	CASRSGGRLNTEAFF	TGTGCCAGCAGGTCAGGGGGGCGTCTGAACACTGAGGCTTTCTTT
TRBJ2-7	.	TRBV11-3	.	CAGAAILVAYEKYF	TGTGCCGGCGCCGCGATCCTAGTGGCTTACGAGAAGTACTTC
TRBJ2-5	TRBD1	TRBV4-2	few	CASSQGTDRALETQYF	TGTGCCAGCAGCCAAGGCACCGACAGGGCTTTGGAGACCCAGTACTTC
TRBJ2-7	TRBD2	TRBV11-2	.	CASSPAVSGVPNEQYF	TGTGCCAGCAGTCCCGCGGTTAGCGGGGTTCCAAATGAGCAGTACTTC
TRBJ1-4	TRBD1	TRBV5-6	.	CASSLWAGGEKLFF	TGTGCCAGCAGCTTGTGGGCAGGGGGCGAAAAACTGTTTTTT
TRBJ2-7	.	TRBV11-2	.	CVGRQSYEQYF	TGTGTCGGCCGACAGTCCTACGAGCAGTACTTC
TRBJ2-1	.	TRBV11-2	.	CASNSTARGYNEQFF	TGTGCCAGCAACTCAACCGCGCGCGGATACAATGAGCAGTTCTTC
TRBJ1-2	.	TRBV4-1	many	CASSQQDYGYTF	TGCGCCAGCAGCCAACAGGATTATGGCTACACCTTC
TRBJ2-3	TRBD2	TRBV11-2	.	CTSSQGLPEDADTQYF	TGTACCAGCAGCCAGGGACTACCGGAAGACGCAGATACGCAGTATTTT
TRBJ1-2	.	TRBV4-3	.	CANSLGITPQGYTF	TGCGCCAACAGCCTCGGGATCACCCCTCAGGGCTACACCTTC
TRBJ2-2	TRBD1	TRBV7-9	.	CASSQGTGSIGELFF	TGTGCCAGCAGCCAAGGGACAGGGAGTATCGGGGAGCTGTTTTTT
TRBJ2-1	.	TRBV6-1	.	CASKAQRATYNEQFF	TGTGCCAGCAAAGCCCAGCGGGCAACCTACAATGAGCAGTTCTTC
TRBJ1-4	.	TRBV18	.	CASSPEVTATNEKLFF	TGTGCCAGCTCACCAGAGGTGACCGCAACTAATGAAAAACTGTTTTTT
TRBJ2-3	.	TRBV11-2	.	CAISGDTQYF	TGTGCCATTAGCGGAGATACGCAGTATTTT
TRBJ2-2	.	TRBV4-2	few	CASSQGPAVNTGELFF	TGTGCCAGCAGCCAAGGACCAGCGGTGAATACCGGGGAGCTGTTTTTT
TRBJ2-5	TRBD2	TRBV4-2	.	CASSQETSGSIETKYF	TGTGCCAGCAGCCAAGAGACTAGCGGGAGTATCGAGACCAAGTACTTC
TRBJ2-3	.	TRBV11-2	medium-sized	CASSPKGASGTDTQYF	TGTGCCAGCAGCCCGAAAGGGGCTAGCGGCACAGATACGCAGTATTTT
TRBJ2-2	.	TRBV11-2	.	CVGSPSRKVIGELFF	TGTGTCGGCAGCCCCAGTCGGAAGGTAATCGGGGAGCTGTTTTTT
TRBJ2-7	TRBD2	TRBV5-1	.	CANSSGVGRASYEQYF	TGCGCCAACAGCTCGGGGGTGGGGAGGGCCTCCTACGAGCAGTACTTC
TRBJ2-2	TRBD2	TRBV6-2/TRBV6-3	many	CASSAQLAGEDTGELFF	TGTGCCAGCAGCGCGCAACTAGCGGGAGAGGACACCGGGGAGCTGTTTTTT
TRBJ2-6	TRBD1	TRBV6-6	.	CVRSGTGDWLGANVLTF	TGTGTCAGGTCCGGGACAGGGGACTGGTTGGGGGCCAACGTCCTGACTTTC
TRBJ2-3	.	TRBV6-5	many	CASSSRGGSSTDTQYF	TGTGCCAGCAGTTCCCGGGGCGGGTCTAGCACAGATACGCAGTATTTT
TRBJ2-2	.	TRBV11-1	.	CASSPEGRIIGELFF	TGTGCCAGCAGCCCGGAGGGGAGGATTATCGGGGAGCTGTTTTTT
TRBJ2-3	.	TRBV14	.	CASSPGPLPFTDTQYF	TGTGCCAGCAGCCCGGGCCCTCTACCTTTCACAGATACGCAGTATTTT
TRBJ2-3	TRBD2	TRBV4-3	.	CASSQNRLADTQYF	TGCGCCAGCAGCCAAAATCGACTAGCGGATACGCAGTATTTT